These T cell receptor beta chains were read from a single sample in a study of cytomegalovirus exposure and HLA in healthy donors. Libraries were prepared by immunoSEQ multiplex PCR; TCRdb keeps only in-frame clonotypes and omits some of them. This repertoire shows approximately 140,000 clones, approximately 82% found once; its top ten account for 2.5% to 4%. Sequenced sample: PBMCs. Every receptor here comes from a man aged 35-49 years in good health and CMV-seronegative. CDR3s include the opening cysteine and the closing phenylalanine or tryptophan. The D gene is left open where the match is weak. Not all rows give a size; the values are once, few, many and, for expanded clones, a class.

clone size	V gene	J gene	CDR3 length	D gene	CDR3 DNA	CDR3 protein
.	TRBV10-2	TRBJ2-7	14	TRBD2	TGCGCCAGCAAACCACTAGCGGGAATATACGAGCAGTACTTC	CASKPLAGIYEQYF
few	TRBV29-1	TRBJ1-1	13	.	TGCAGCGTTGGTCTAGGGCGGGACACTGAAGCTTTCTTT	CSVGLGRDTEAFF
.	TRBV9	TRBJ2-7	14	TRBD1	TGTGCCAGCAGCGTGGGGGACAGCGGCTACGAGCAGTACTTC	CASSVGDSGYEQYF
.	TRBV2	TRBJ2-3	15	TRBD2	TGTGCCAGCAGATCGGGACTATCAATCACAGATACGCAGTATTTT	CASRSGLSITDTQYF
.	TRBV7-3	TRBJ2-7	16	TRBD1	TGTGCCAGCAGCTTACTGAGTAGGACAGGACTCTACGAGCAGTACTTC	CASSLLSRTGLYEQYF
.	TRBV5-1	TRBJ2-7	17	TRBD2	TGCGCCAGCAGCTCATCGCCTAGCGGGGCGTCCGGGGACGAGCAGTACTTC	CASSSSPSGASGDEQYF
.	TRBV5-1	TRBJ1-2	13	.	TGCGCCAGCAGCTTGGACAGAAACTATGGCTACACCTTC	CASSLDRNYGYTF
.	TRBV9	TRBJ2-3	16	.	TGTGCCAGCAGCGTAGACCGACTACTCAGCACAGATACGCAGTATTTT	CASSVDRLLSTDTQYF
.	TRBV7-2	TRBJ2-1	15	.	TGTGCCAGCAGCTTAAGTTGGCAGACCTACAATGAGCAGTTCTTC	CASSLSWQTYNEQFF
many	TRBV4-3	TRBJ2-3	16	TRBD2	TGCGCCAGCAGCCCCTCACTAGCGGGGGCCTCAGATACGCAGTATTTT	CASSPSLAGASDTQYF
.	TRBV29-1	TRBJ2-1	16	TRBD1	TGCAGCGTTGAAGATCTTTTCAGGGGGTCCCGGAATGAGCAGTTCTTC	CSVEDLFRGSRNEQFF
.	TRBV9	TRBJ1-5	16	TRBD1	TGTGCCAGCAGCATGGGGACAGAATATAGCAATCAGCCCCAGCATTTT	CASSMGTEYSNQPQHF
.	TRBV5-4	TRBJ2-7	15	TRBD1	TGTGCCAGCAGCTTGGCCGGGACAGGCGTCTCCGAGCAGTACTTC	CASSLAGTGVSEQYF
.	TRBV27	TRBJ2-7	15	TRBD1	TGTGCCAGCGGGGGAACCGGGACAGTCTCCTACGAGCAGTACTTC	CASGGTGTVSYEQYF
.	TRBV9	TRBJ1-1	14	TRBD1	TGTGCCAGCAGCGCCCGACAGGGCGGGACTGAAGCTTTCTTT	CASSARQGGTEAFF
.	TRBV5-1	TRBJ2-7	14	.	TGCGCCAGCAGCACGGGACAAAGCTCCTACGAGCAGTACTTC	CASSTGQSSYEQYF
once	TRBV2	TRBJ1-1	14	TRBD1	TGTGCCAGCAGGGGTACAGGGGTAGGCACTGAAGCTTTCTTT	CASRGTGVGTEAFF
.	TRBV7-3	TRBJ2-1	15	TRBD2	TGTGCCAGCAGCTTACGCGGGGGGGCCGGGAATGAGCAGTTCTTC	CASSLRGGAGNEQFF
few	TRBV5-5	TRBJ2-5	14	.	TGTGCCAGCAGCTTGGGCAGGTTCCAAGAGACCCAGTACTTC	CASSLGRFQETQYF
.	TRBV5-6	TRBJ1-3	16	.	TGTGCCAGCAGCTTGGGTCCTGTTCCCTCTGGAAACACCATATATTTT	CASSLGPVPSGNTIYF
.	TRBV9	TRBJ2-2	18	TRBD2	TGTGCCAGCAGCCCCCGGATGGGGGGGACGCCAAGCACCGGGGAGCTGTTTTTT	CASSPRMGGTPSTGELFF
once	TRBV6-5	TRBJ2-1	14	TRBD2	TGTGCCAGCAGTTACATCTCCCGGGAGGTTGAGCAGTTCTTC	CASSYISREVEQFF
.	TRBV2	TRBJ1-2	16	.	TGTGCCAGCAGTGAAGCAAGTCGTAGGGGGATAGACGGCTACACCTTC	CASSEASRRGIDGYTF
.	TRBV7-9	TRBJ1-2	14	TRBD1	TGTGCCAGCAGCCCCTTACAGGGGGCTCTTGGCTACACCTTC	CASSPLQGALGYTF
.	TRBV28	TRBJ2-3	14	TRBD2	TGTGCCAGCAGTCAACTAGCGGGGACAGATACGCAGTATTTT	CASSQLAGTDTQYF
once	TRBV28	TRBJ1-6	18	.	TGTGCCAGCATCCAAGCCACGGGGATCGTAGAGAATAATTCACCCCTCCACTTT	CASIQATGIVENNSPLHF
few	TRBV6-5	TRBJ2-7	14	.	TGTGCCAGCAGCCGCCGGTCACAGGGCGGGGAGCAGTACTTC	CASSRRSQGGEQYF
few	TRBV28	TRBJ1-1	14	.	TGTGCCAGCAGTTTATGGGGACAGAACACTGAAGCTTTCTTT	CASSLWGQNTEAFF
few	TRBV19	TRBJ1-5	18	TRBD1	TGTGCCAGTAGTATAACCTACAGACAGGGGAAGTTAAATCAGCCCCAGCATTTT	CASSITYRQGKLNQPQHF
.	TRBV10-3	TRBJ1-6	15	.	TGTGCCATCAGAGGAACCAGGGTAGGGGATTCACCCCTCCACTTT	CAIRGTRVGDSPLHF
.	TRBV5-1	TRBJ1-5	15	TRBD1	TGCGCCAGCAGCTTAGACAGGGGGGACAATCAGCCCCAGCATTTT	CASSLDRGDNQPQHF
once	TRBV28	TRBJ2-7	15	TRBD1	TGTGCCAGCAGTTCCTACGGACAGGGCCGATACGAGCAGTACTTC	CASSSYGQGRYEQYF
few	TRBV5-1	TRBJ2-7	15	TRBD2	TGCGCCAGCAGCTTGGACGCGGGGGTCTCCTACGAGCAGTACTTC	CASSLDAGVSYEQYF
.	TRBV7-9	TRBJ2-7	15	.	TGTTCCAGCAGCTTCGGTTCGCAGGCGATCTACGAGCAGTACTTC	CSSSFGSQAIYEQYF
.	TRBV28	TRBJ2-7	15	TRBD1	TGTGCCAGCAGTGAACCGGGACAGGGTCTCTACGAGCAGTACTTC	CASSEPGQGLYEQYF
.	TRBV5-1	TRBJ1-2	14	.	TGCGCCAGCAGCCTATCCCCAGGAAACTATGGCTACACCTTC	CASSLSPGNYGYTF
.	TRBV2	TRBJ2-4	17	TRBD1	TGTGCCAGCAGTGACCTAACAGGGGGGATAGCCAAAAACATTCAGTACTTC	CASSDLTGGIAKNIQYF
.	TRBV7-9	TRBJ1-5	14	TRBD1	TGTGCCAGCAGCCTTGACAGGGGGAATCAGCCCCAGCATTTT	CASSLDRGNQPQHF
.	TRBV5-1	TRBJ1-4	15	.	TGCGCCAGCAGCTTGGGCTGGGGGCGTGATGAAAAACTGTTTTTT	CASSLGWGRDEKLFF
many	TRBV4-2	TRBJ2-7	18	TRBD2	TGTGCCAGCAGCCAAGATCTCGGACTAGCGGGGCCGTCCTACGAGCAGTACTTC	CASSQDLGLAGPSYEQYF
once	TRBV10-2	TRBJ1-1	15	TRBD1	TGCGCCAGCAGGGACCGGGACAGGGGGCAAGCTGAAGCTTTCTTT	CASRDRDRGQAEAFF
.	TRBV7-2	TRBJ1-5	15	TRBD1	TGTGCCAGCAGCTGGGGACAGGGAGGAAATCAGCCCCAGCATTTT	CASSWGQGGNQPQHF
once	TRBV2	TRBJ1-2	15	.	TGTGCCAGCAGTGAAGCTCCGGACAGAGACTATGGCTACACCTTC	CASSEAPDRDYGYTF
.	TRBV10-3	TRBJ1-2	17	.	TGTGCCATCAGTTTGACAGGAGGGGGGGTAGCTAACTATGGCTACACCTTC	CAISLTGGGVANYGYTF
.	TRBV5-1	TRBJ2-3	12	.	TGCGCCAGCAGCTTCCAGGGTGATACGCAGTATTTT	CASSFQGDTQYF
.	TRBV28	TRBJ2-1	15	TRBD1	TGTGCCAGCACCCCGGGACAGTTGGCCTACAATGAGCAGTTCTTC	CASTPGQLAYNEQFF
.	TRBV11-2	TRBJ2-2	15	.	TGTGCCAGCAGGCCCCCAGGGATTGACACCGGGGAGCTGTTTTTT	CASRPPGIDTGELFF
.	TRBV30	TRBJ1-3	14	.	TGTGCCTGGAGTAATCTTATCGGGGGAAACACCATATATTTT	CAWSNLIGGNTIYF
.	TRBV5-1	TRBJ2-1	21	TRBD2	TGCGCCAGCAGCTTGGGAGAGCGGGGGGAAAAAACACCGCACTCCTACAATGAGCAGTTCTTC	CASSLGERGEKTPHSYNEQFF
.	TRBV14	TRBJ1-6	17	.	TGTGCCAGCAGCCAAGATCTGTGGGCAGGGCCTAATTCACCCCTCCACTTT	CASSQDLWAGPNSPLHF
.	TRBV11-2	TRBJ1-3	17	.	TGTGCCAGCAGCTTAGAGGGCTCCCGCTACTCTGGAAACACCATATATTTT	CASSLEGSRYSGNTIYF
few	TRBV6-5	TRBJ2-7	12	.	TGTGCCAGTTCACAGGGTACCTACGAGCAGTACTTC	CASSQGTYEQYF
.	TRBV7-8	TRBJ2-3	17	TRBD2	TGTGCCAGCAGCTTAGCGCGAGGACTAGCCCTAGCGGATACGCAGTATTTT	CASSLARGLALADTQYF
.	TRBV28	TRBJ1-2	14	.	TGTGCCAGCAGTTGGATTGACAGAAACTATGGCTACACCTTC	CASSWIDRNYGYTF